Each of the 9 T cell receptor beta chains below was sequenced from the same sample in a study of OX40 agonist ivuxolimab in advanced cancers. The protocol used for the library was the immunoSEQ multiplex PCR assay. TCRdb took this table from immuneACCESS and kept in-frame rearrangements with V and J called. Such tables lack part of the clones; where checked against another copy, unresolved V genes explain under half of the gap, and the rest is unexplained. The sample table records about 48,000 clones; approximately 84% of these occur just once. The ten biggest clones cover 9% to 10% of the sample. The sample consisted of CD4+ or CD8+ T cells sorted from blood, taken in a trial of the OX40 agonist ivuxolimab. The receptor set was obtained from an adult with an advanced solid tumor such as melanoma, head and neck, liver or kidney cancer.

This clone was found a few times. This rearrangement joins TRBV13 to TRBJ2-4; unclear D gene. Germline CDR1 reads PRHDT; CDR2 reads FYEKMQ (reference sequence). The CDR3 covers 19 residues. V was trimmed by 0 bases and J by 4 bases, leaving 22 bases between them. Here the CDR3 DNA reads TGTGCCAGCAGCTTAGGCCTAAGGCGAAGGGCCAGCTTGAAAAACATTCAGTACTTC. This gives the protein CASSLGLRRRASLKNIQYF.

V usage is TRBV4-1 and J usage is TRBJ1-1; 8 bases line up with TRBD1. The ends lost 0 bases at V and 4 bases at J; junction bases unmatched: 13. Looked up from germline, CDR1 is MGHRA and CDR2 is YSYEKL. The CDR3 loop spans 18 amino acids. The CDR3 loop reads CASSQDAWDRSYSTEAFF. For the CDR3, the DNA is TGCGCCAGCAGCCAAGATGCGTGGGACAGGTCCTATAGCACTGAAGCTTTCTTT.

The CDR3 coding sequence is TGTGCCAGCAGCGACATTTACGAGCAGTACTTC. Encoded protein: CASSDIYEQYF. The rearrangement links TRBV28 to TRBJ2-7; no reliable D call. This CDR3 is 11 amino acids long. Germline CDR1 reads MDHEN; CDR2 reads SYDVKM. Trimming pared 6 bases from V and 4 bases from J, leaving 7 bases between.

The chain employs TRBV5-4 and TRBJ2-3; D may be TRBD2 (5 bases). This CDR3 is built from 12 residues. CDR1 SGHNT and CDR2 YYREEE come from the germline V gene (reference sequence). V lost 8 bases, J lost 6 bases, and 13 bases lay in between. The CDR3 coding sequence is TGTGCCAGTAGCGACCCCCAGGATACGCAGTATTTT. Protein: CASSDPQDTQYF.

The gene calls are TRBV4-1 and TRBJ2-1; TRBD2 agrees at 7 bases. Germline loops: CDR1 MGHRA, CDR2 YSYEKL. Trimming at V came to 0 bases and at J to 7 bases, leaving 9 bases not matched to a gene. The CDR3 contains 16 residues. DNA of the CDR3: TGCGCCAGCAGCCAAGAAGTAACAGCGGGGCAAAATGAGCAGTTCTTC. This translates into CASSQEVTAGQNEQFF.

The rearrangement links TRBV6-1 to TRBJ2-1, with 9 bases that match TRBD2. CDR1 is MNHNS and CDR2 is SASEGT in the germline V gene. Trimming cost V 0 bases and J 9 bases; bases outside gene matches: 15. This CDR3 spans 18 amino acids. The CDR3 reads CASSEARYEGTSRGEQFF. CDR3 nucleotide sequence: TGTGCCAGCAGTGAAGCGAGATATGAAGGGACTAGCAGGGGTGAGCAGTTCTTC.

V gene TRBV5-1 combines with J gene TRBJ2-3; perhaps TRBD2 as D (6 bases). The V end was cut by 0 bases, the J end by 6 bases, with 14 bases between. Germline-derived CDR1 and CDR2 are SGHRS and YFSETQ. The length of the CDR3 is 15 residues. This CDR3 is CASSLGRGRVDTQYF. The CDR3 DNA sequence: TGCGCCAGCAGCTTGGGGAGGGGACGAGTTGATACGCAGTATTTT. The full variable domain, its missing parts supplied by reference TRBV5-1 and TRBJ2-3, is KAGVTQTPRYLIKTRGQQVTLSCSPISGHRSVSWYQQTPGQGLQFLFEYFSETQRNKGNFPGRFSGRQFSNSRSEMNVSTLELGDSALYLCASSLGRGRVDTQYFGPGTRLTVL.

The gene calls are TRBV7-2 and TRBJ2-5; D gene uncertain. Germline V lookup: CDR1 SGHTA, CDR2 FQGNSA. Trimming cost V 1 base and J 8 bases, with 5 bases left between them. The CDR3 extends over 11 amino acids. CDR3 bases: TGTGCCAGCAGCTTAGTGATCACCCAGTACTTC. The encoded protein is CASSLVITQYF. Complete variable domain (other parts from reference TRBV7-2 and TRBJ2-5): GAGVSQSPSNKVTEKGKDVELRCDPISGHTALYWYRQSLGQGLEFLIYFQGNSAPDKSGLPSDRFSAERTGGSVSTLTIQRTQQEDSAVYLCASSLVITQYFGPGTRLLVL.

DNA of the CDR3: TGTGCCAGCAGCTTTCGGCTAGCGGGTACCTCCTACGAGCAGTACTTC. It specifies CASSFRLAGTSYEQYF. The chain couples TRBV11-2 to TRBJ2-5; TRBD2 matches at 8 bases. The J call is doubtful: the DNA matches TRBJ2-7 better. The CDR3 consists of 16 residues. In germline, CDR1 is SGHAT, CDR2 FQNNGV.